The TCR beta chain under discussion was sequenced for a study of response to subunit inactivated influenza vaccine. Study-wide findings and caveats: With each seasonal influenza vaccination, the authors suggested, few new T cells are recruited.

On this clonotype itself: Antigen specificity is unknown.

CDR1 and CDR2 from the germline V gene are LGHNA and YNFKEQ. This CDR3 comprises 15 residues. V was pared by 2 bases and J by 3 bases, with 4 bases of the junction left unmatched. TCRdb reprocessed the RT-PCR reads with MiXCR, giving one entry per CDR3 protein. The data show roughly 790,000 distinct CDR3 sequences, with 21% seen just once and roughly 10% held by the top ten. Sequenced here: PBMCs from blood, sampled roughly 5 days after vaccination. The chain recombines TRBV4-2 with TRBJ2-1; 7 bases align to TRBD1. The receptor was derived from a man aged 50 to 59 who received an inactivated influenza vaccine. Written as DNA, the CDR3 is TGTGCCAGCAGCCAACCGACAGGGCTCTACAATGAGCAGTTCTTC. Translation: CASSQPTGLYNEQFF.